Each of the 8 T cell receptor beta chains below was sequenced from the same sample in a study of blood T cell repertoires in COVID-19. The method was immunoSEQ multiplex PCR; TCRdb's version includes in-frame clones alone and lacks a portion of them. The sample shows tens of thousands of clones, approximately 91% of them seen only once. Sequencing was performed on peripheral blood. The receptors were sampled from a woman of 80 years or more with acute or convalescent COVID-19.

The chain carries TRBV4-1 and TRBJ2-5; D may be TRBD1 (5 bases). The germline V gene has CDR1 MGHRA and CDR2 YSYEKL. V lost 0 bases and J lost 4, with 12 bases in between. The CDR3 loop spans 15 amino acids. The CDR3 here is CASSQDRVGGETQYF. DNA of the CDR3: TGCGCCAGCAGCCAAGACAGGGTCGGCGGAGAGACCCAGTACTTC.

The V call is TRBV6-1, the J call TRBJ2-7; D gene ambiguous. From germline, CDR1 is MNHNS and CDR2 SASEGT. The CDR3 sequence is 13 residues long. Trimming removed 3 bases from V and 0 bases from J, with 6 bases in between. The CDR3 region is CASSDGVSYEQYF. For the CDR3, the DNA is TGTGCCAGCAGTGACGGAGTCTCCTACGAGCAGTACTTC.

J is TRBJ2-7 and V is TRBV7-3; tentatively, D is TRBD1 (5 bases). V lost 2 bases, J lost 1 base, and 12 bases lay in between. Germline V gene lookup returns CDR1 SGHTA and CDR2 FQGTGA. This CDR3 is built from 15 residues. CDR3 bases: TGTGCCAGCAGCTTATCTCCAGGGTGGTCCTACGAGCAGTACTTC. Translation gives CASSLSPGWSYEQYF.

The chain has TRBV5-4 and TRBJ2-1, with D maybe TRBD1 (5 bases). This CDR3 has 15 residues. The V end was cut by 2 bases, the J end by 5 bases, with 14 bases between. Per germline, CDR1 SGHNT and CDR2 YYREEE (reference sequence). The CDR3 is CASSFFAGAHNEQFF. The DNA of the CDR3 is TGTGCCAGCAGCTTTTTCGCTGGGGCCCACAATGAGCAGTTCTTC.

This chain connects TRBV27 to TRBJ1-4; TRBD1 matches 7 bases. The germline V gene encodes CDR1 MNHEY and CDR2 SMNVEV (reference sequence). V shed 2 bases and J 3 bases; nucleotides not matched to a gene: 6. The CDR3 spans 16 residues. CDR3 sequence reads: CASSLTSGGSNEKLFF. As DNA, the CDR3 is TGTGCCAGCAGTTTAACGTCAGGGGGTTCTAATGAAAAACTGTTTTTT.

The genes are TRBV6-1 and TRBJ1-5, with a possible D match to TRBD1 (6 bases). The CDR3 is made up of 17 amino acids. Germline V lookup: CDR1 MNHNS, CDR2 SASEGT. Trimming took off 2 bases at V and 2 bases at J, with 16 bases between the two ends. This CDR3 is CASSELAGASGNQPQHF. The CDR3 region has the DNA TGTGCCAGCAGTGAACTAGCGGGGGCTAGTGGCAATCAGCCCCAGCATTTT.

The J gene is TRBJ2-5, the V gene TRBV4-1; D is perhaps TRBD1 (5 bases). Germline assignment: CDR1 MGHRA and CDR2 YSYEKL. This CDR3 is built from 17 residues. V lost 1 base and J 0 bases, leaving 15 bases between the germline ends. For the CDR3, the DNA is TGCGCCAGCAGCCAAGGAGGATCAGGGCGGAACCAAGAGACCCAGTACTTC. The encoded protein is CASSQGGSGRNQETQYF.

The chain combines TRBV29-1 with TRBJ1-5, with TRBD1 identical over 10 bases. CDR1 and CDR2 (germline): SQVTM, ANQGSEA. The CDR3 has 15 residues. Trimming cost V 5 bases and J 1 base; bases outside gene matches: 5. Written as DNA, the CDR3 is TGCAGCGTTCGACAGGGGGCGAACAGCAATCAGCCCCAGCATTTT. Amino acid sequence: CSVRQGANSNQPQHF.